This T cell receptor (beta chain) is drawn from a study of blood T cell repertoires in COVID-19. Study-wide background: The study drew acute and convalescent COVID-19 samples from the United States, Italy and Spain. T cells, B-cell-depleted T cells, or PBMCs provided the cDNA or gDNA that served as material.

In the original processing: How many nucleated cells were present was estimated from reference gene primer amplification. Sequencing used immunoSEQ multiplex PCR; TCRdb keeps in-frame clones, though not all of them. V and J calls plus clone size are reproduced from that table; the DNA served to infer D and trimming. The sample lists about 220,000 clones, around 91% occurring once. Looked up from germline, CDR1 is SGHVS and CDR2 is FQNEAQ. The V segment lost 1 base and the J segment 1 base; nucleotides outside the gene matches: 7. This CDR3 is 16 amino acids long. Cohorts were assigned according to the clinical history that participants reported.

The sample was PBMCs or T cells enriched from blood (not recorded which). V usage is TRBV7-8 and J usage is TRBJ2-7; 7 bases match TRBD1. This TCR was sampled from a woman younger than 30 in a cohort exposed to, infected with or recovered from COVID-19 (not recorded which). DNA of the CDR3: TGTGCCAGCAGCTTAGGACAGGGTTACCCATCCTACGAGCAGTACTTC. This codes for CASSLGQGYPSYEQYF.